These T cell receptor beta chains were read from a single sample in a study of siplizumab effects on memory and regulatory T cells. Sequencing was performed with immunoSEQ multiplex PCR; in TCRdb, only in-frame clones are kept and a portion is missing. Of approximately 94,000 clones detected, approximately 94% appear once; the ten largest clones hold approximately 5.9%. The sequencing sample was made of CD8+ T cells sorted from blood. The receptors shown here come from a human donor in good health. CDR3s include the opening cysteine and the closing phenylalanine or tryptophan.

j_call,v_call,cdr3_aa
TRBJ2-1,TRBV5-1,CASSPESELTIYNEQFF
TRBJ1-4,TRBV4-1,CASSQDGRGRGNEKLFF
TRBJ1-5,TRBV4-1,CASSQVEGTNQPQHF
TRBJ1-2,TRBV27,CASSLRDSGFYGYTF
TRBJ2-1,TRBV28,CASSDLAGGSHEQFF
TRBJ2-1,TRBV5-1,CASSFRGGWNEQFF
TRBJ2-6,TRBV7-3,CASSQQGSAGANVLTF
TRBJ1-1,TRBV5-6,CASSLAPGEAFF
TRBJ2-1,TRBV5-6,CASSLGQGSYNEQFF
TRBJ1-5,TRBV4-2,CASSQDMAGGQPQHF
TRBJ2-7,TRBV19,CASSSGSGSGFYEQYF
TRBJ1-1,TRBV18,CASSPSLWRVSRTGAPGAFF
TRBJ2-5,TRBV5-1,CASSSDRGETQYF
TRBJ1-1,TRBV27,CASSFDRGTTEAFF
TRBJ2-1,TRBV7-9,CASSLGRLAGHEQFF
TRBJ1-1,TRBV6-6,CASTQLPGGTEAFF
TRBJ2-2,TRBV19,CASSMMDTDAGELFF
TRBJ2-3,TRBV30,CAWSTGATTDTQYF
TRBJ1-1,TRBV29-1,CSVEDFTGRGSTEAFF
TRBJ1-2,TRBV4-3,CASSQDGTGGSGYTF
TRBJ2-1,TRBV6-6,CASRRDNVNEQFF
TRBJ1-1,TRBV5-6,CATEEGGSMNTEAFF
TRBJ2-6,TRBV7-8,CASSLARTGASGANVLTF
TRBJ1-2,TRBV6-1,CASNPGTELYGYTF
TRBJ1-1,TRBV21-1,CASSKNMEAFF
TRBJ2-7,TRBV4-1,CASSQVLWGYEQYF
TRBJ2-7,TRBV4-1,CASSQLPGTGPYEQYF
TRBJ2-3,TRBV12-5,CASGLVGGSTDTQYF
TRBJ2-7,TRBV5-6,CASSWGQGSYEQYF
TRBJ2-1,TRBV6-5,CASSYGAGVNEQFF
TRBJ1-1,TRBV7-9,CASSLVAGEAFF
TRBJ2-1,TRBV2,CASSERRSSYNEQFF
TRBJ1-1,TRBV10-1,CASRDGQSTFF
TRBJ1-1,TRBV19,CASSTGTGTEAFF
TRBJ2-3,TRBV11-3,CASNWGGTDTQYF
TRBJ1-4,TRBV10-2,CASSGGAGTNEKLFF
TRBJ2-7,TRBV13,CASSLQGPRYEQYF
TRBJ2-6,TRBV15,CATSPQQGSGANVLTF
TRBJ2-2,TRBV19,CASSMGSTGELFF
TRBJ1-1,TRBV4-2,CASTRDRENTEAFF
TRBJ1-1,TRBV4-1,CASGTGTVAFF